What follows is one T cell receptor beta chain and its context. This sample was taken from a study of blood T cell repertoires in COVID-19. Background on the study: Samples taken during acute and convalescent COVID-19 were collected in the United States, Italy and Spain. T cells, B-cell-depleted T cells, or PBMCs supplied cDNA or gDNA.

CDR1 and CDR2 (germline): SGHTA, FQGTGA. The CDR3 sequence is 15 residues long. Unmatched junction bases numbered 4, after V lost 3 bases and J lost 0 bases. In the original workflow: Counts of nucleated cells, estimated from reference gene primer amplification, were obtained. The protocol was immunoSEQ multiplex PCR, while the TCRdb copy is restricted to in-frame clones and leaves out a portion. For V, J and clone size, that table is used; D and trimming come from the DNA. The sample yields under 250,000 clones, around 81% seen once. The specimen sequenced was peripheral blood. The origin of this receptor is a woman in her sixties or seventies with acute or convalescent COVID-19. The chain is built from TRBV7-3 and TRBJ2-7, with 8 bases aligning to TRBD1. CDR3 in DNA: TGTGCCAGCAGCTTTACAGGGGGAAGCTCCTACGAGCAGTACTTC. As protein: CASSFTGGSSYEQYF.